A single sample is the source of the 13 T cell receptor beta chains below, sequenced in a study of T cell responses to AZD1222 COVID-19 vaccine. TCRdb's table, derived via immunoSEQ multiplex PCR, lists solely in-frame clones and lacks some. This table holds 120,000 to 150,000 clones, about 90% found once. The specimen comprised peripheral blood, sampled 28 days after the second AZD1222 dose. All receptors come from an adult who received the AZD1222 COVID-19 vaccine.

This rearrangement joins TRBV4-1 to TRBJ1-2, with TRBD1 matching 9 bases. Germline V gene data show CDR1 as MGHRA and CDR2 as YSYEKL. The ends lost 4 bases at V and 8 bases at J; junction bases unmatched: 8. The CDR3 totals 14 residues. This CDR3 is CASSLRWDRVGYTF. The CDR3 coding sequence is TGCGCCAGCAGCCTAAGATGGGACAGGGTCGGCTACACCTTC.

This clone appeared once. The chain carries TRBV19 and TRBJ1-4, with no clear D. From germline, CDR1 is LNHDA and CDR2 SQIVND (reference sequence). Deletions cut 6 bases from V and 3 bases from J, with 14 bases between. This CDR3 is 15 amino acids long. CDR3 nucleotides: TGTGCCAGTAGAAAAATGGAGATAGCTAATGAAAAACTGTTTTTT. Protein product: CASRKMEIANEKLFF.

This clone has a handful of counts. The chain employs TRBV2 and TRBJ1-6; D ambiguous. CDR1 is SNHLY and CDR2 is FYNNEI in the germline V gene. The CDR3 totals 14 residues. The germline V and J ends were trimmed by 4 bases and 8 bases, with 12 bases remaining between them. This CDR3 reads CASSVLRTDSPLHF. For the CDR3, the DNA is TGTGCCAGCAGTGTTTTACGTACGGATTCACCCCTCCACTTT.

The V and J genes are TRBV5-4 and TRBJ2-1; 10 bases map to TRBD1. The CDR3 extends over 16 amino acids. CDR1 SGHNT and CDR2 YYREEE come from the germline V gene (reference sequence). V was clipped by 4 bases and J by 2 bases; unmatched bases: 6. CDR3 protein: CASSRGGQGTYNEQFF. CDR3 DNA: TGTGCCAGCAGCAGGGGGGGACAGGGGACCTACAATGAGCAGTTCTTC. The full variable domain, rest sourced from reference TRBV5-4 and TRBJ2-1, is ETGVTQSPTHLIKTRGQQVTLRCSSQSGHNTVSWYQQALGQGPQFIFQYYREEENGRGNFPPRFSGLQFPNYSSELNVNALELDDSALYLCASSRGGQGTYNEQFFGPGTRLTVL.

The chain combines TRBV5-4 with TRBJ1-5; no definite D call. Trimming shortened V by 0 bases and J by 0 bases, and 7 bases separated the two germline ends. The CDR3 loop spans 15 amino acids. CDR1 is SGHNT, CDR2 YYREEE, per germline (reference sequence). The CDR3 reads CASSLDGDSNQPQHF. CDR3 sequence (DNA): TGTGCCAGCAGCTTGGACGGCGATAGCAATCAGCCCCAGCATTTT.

The J gene is TRBJ1-5, the V gene TRBV21-1. TRBV21-1 is classified as a pseudogene. There are 20 residues in the CDR3. CDR3 amino acids: CASSKLNGSAKLDSNQPQHF. The CDR3 DNA is TGTGCCAGCAGCAAACTGAATGGGTCAGCAAAATTGGATAGCAATCAGCCCCAGCATTTT.

The gene calls are TRBV6-4 and TRBJ2-1; 8 bases match TRBD2. The V and J ends lost 6 bases and 4 bases, in that order; junction bases with no gene match: 14. The germline CDR1 and CDR2 sequences are MRHNA and SNTAGT. The CDR3 totals 17 residues. The CDR3 DNA reads as TGTGCCAGCAGCACTCTAAGAGGGACTAGGCCGTACAATGAGCAGTTCTTC. It codes for CASSTLRGTRPYNEQFF.

About this clone: Other DNA sequences in the same sample also yield this CDR3. V usage is TRBV19 and J usage is TRBJ1-5; D is unresolved. Between the trimmed V and J ends, which lost 2 bases and 0 bases, there was a span of 5 bases. CDR1 LNHDA and CDR2 SQIVND come from the germline V gene (reference sequence). The CDR3 consists of 14 residues. CDR3 coding DNA: TGTGCCAGTAGTATAACTGGTAGCAATCAGCCCCAGCATTTT. Translation: CASSITGSNQPQHF.

V usage is TRBV19 and J usage is TRBJ2-1, with 9 bases aligning to TRBD2. CDR1 is LNHDA, CDR2 SQIVND, per germline (reference sequence). The CDR3 extends over 15 amino acids. The V and J ends lost 1 base and 2 bases, in that order; junction bases with no gene match: 0. CDR3 sequence: CASSIASGAYNEQFF. CDR3 DNA: TGTGCCAGTAGTATAGCTAGCGGGGCCTACAATGAGCAGTTCTTC.

The V call is TRBV18, the J call TRBJ1-4, with 7 bases lining up with TRBD1. V was clipped by 6 bases and J by 5 bases; unmatched bases: 6. Germline CDR1 and CDR2: KGHSH and LQKENI. The CDR3 spans 14 residues. CDR3 bases: TGTGCCAGCTCCCAGGGACAGATAAATGAAAAACTGTTTTTT. It translates to CASSQGQINEKLFF.

The chain is built from TRBV7-8 and TRBJ1-1, with unresolved D. The CDR3 runs 14 residues. Germline CDR1 is SGHVS and CDR2 is FQNEAQ. The V gene lost 8 bases and the J gene lost 3 bases, with 16 bases spanning the gap. This CDR3 is CASRLNSLYTEAFF. The CDR3, as DNA: TGTGCCAGCCGACTGAATTCACTGTACACTGAAGCTTTCTTT.

The chain uses TRBV7-2 and TRBJ1-1, with D maybe TRBD1 (5 bases). The CDR3 runs to 14 residues. CDR1 is SGHTA and CDR2 is FQGNSA in the germline V gene. V lost 5 bases, J lost 0 bases, and 10 bases lay in between. DNA of the CDR3: TGTGCCAGCAGCCCCGGGGGGGTGAACACTGAAGCTTTCTTT. It yields the protein CASSPGGVNTEAFF.

The V gene is TRBV30, the J gene TRBJ1-5, with D perhaps TRBD1 (5 bases). CDR1 is GTSNPN, CDR2 SVGIG, per germline (reference sequence). The CDR3 consists of 13 residues. V was cut by 4 bases and J by 10 bases, with 17 bases left in between. CDR3 in DNA: TGTGCCTGGACCCGGGACGGGACCAGCCCCCAGCATTTT. Protein product: CAWTRDGTSPQHF.